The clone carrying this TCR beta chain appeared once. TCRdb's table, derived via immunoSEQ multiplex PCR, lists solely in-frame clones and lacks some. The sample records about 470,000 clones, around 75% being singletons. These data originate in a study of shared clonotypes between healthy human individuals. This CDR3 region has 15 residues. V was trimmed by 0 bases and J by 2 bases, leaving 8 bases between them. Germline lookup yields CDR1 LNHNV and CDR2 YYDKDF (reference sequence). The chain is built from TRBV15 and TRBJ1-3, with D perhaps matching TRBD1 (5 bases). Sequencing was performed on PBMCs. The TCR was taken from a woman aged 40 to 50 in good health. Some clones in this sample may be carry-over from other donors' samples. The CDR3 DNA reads TGTGCCACCAGCAGAGATCAGGGCCCTGGAAACACCATATATTTT. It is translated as CATSRDQGPGNTIYF.